The 3 T cell receptor beta chains presented below share a single source sample, sequenced in a study of cytomegalovirus exposure and HLA in healthy donors. Vbeta (60) and Jbeta (13) primers were used in the PCR. Here immunoSEQ multiplex PCR was the method, and the copy in TCRdb shows in-frame clones only, minus some. The sample has about 160,000 clones; around 82% are singletons. The sample comprised PBMCs. The receptors here all came from a man in his forties or fifties in good health and CMV-seropositive.

V usage is TRBV11-2 and J usage is TRBJ2-2; TRBD2 matches at 13 bases. Germline loops: CDR1 SGHAT, CDR2 FQNNGV. The CDR3 runs 19 residues. V shed 2 bases, J shed 1 base, and the junction held 7 bases outside the gene matches. CDR3 amino acids: CASSLRLGTSGKNTGELFF. The CDR3 region has the DNA TGTGCCAGCAGCTTACGGCTAGGGACTAGCGGGAAGAACACCGGGGAGCTGTTTTTT.

This chain connects TRBV30 to TRBJ2-7, with TRBD2 as a possible D gene (5 bases). Trimming removed 3 bases from V and 7 bases from J, with 16 bases in between. The length of the CDR3 is 13 residues. CDR1 is GTSNPN and CDR2 is SVGIG in the germline V gene (reference sequence). Here the CDR3 DNA reads TGTGCCTGGAGACCTTCACTAGTAGGTGAGCAGTACTTC. Translating it yields CAWRPSLVGEQYF.

As concerns this clone: The junction does not match germline at one end; this may be a read error. This rearrangement joins TRBV5-1 to TRBJ2-5, with D maybe TRBD2 (5 bases). Germline V gene data show CDR1 as SGHRS and CDR2 as YFSETQ. The CDR3 length is 14 residues. CDR3 residues: CASSLAIGVETQYF. The CDR3 DNA is TGTGCCAGCAGCTTGGCGATCGGGGTGGAGACCCAGTACTTC.